The TCR beta chain under discussion was sequenced for a study of blood T cell repertoires in COVID-19 (TCRdb year 2020). About the study as a whole: Collaborator samples came from the United States, Italy and Spain and covered acute and convalescent phases of COVID-19. The material from the prospective study consisted of cDNA or gDNA derived from T cells, B-cell-depleted T cells, or PBMCs. The dataset comprised deeply sampled blood TCRbeta repertoires from subjects exposed to, actively infected with, or recovered from COVID-19. A freely available public database, intended as a resource for researchers studying the immune response to SARS-CoV-2, is where the repertoires were released. Samples were obtained from the ongoing ImmuneRACE study (first 160 participants) and from roughly 1,300 subjects provided by 6 global collaborators. A de-identified subject ID, COVID-19 status, age in years and sex were almost always included in the sample metadata. Where available, HLA class I and class II types were taken from metadata supplied by the sample provider and were not determined by assay-based typing.

The collaborating institutions used their own protocols to collect whole blood in K2EDTA tubes. Collaborator samples were shipped for TCRbeta analysis as frozen whole blood, isolated PBMCs, or DNA extracted from either sample type. CDR1 and CDR2, per the germline V gene (reference sequence), are PRHDT and FYEKMQ. Deletion took 0 bases off V and 7 bases off J, with a span of 12 bases between the germline ends. The CDR3 runs 14 amino acids, cysteine and phenylalanine included. Only CDR3 DNA remains: 42 bases, in frame from the first base. TCRbeta CDR3 regions were amplified from genomic DNA by means of the immunoSEQ Assay, a bias-controlled multiplex PCR. Under the source paper's analysis protocol: The number of nucleated cells in each sample was estimated from the amplification of reference gene primers within the assay. To quantify the absolute abundance of each unique TCRbeta CDR3 rearrangement, sequence reads were collapsed and filtered. For each sample, productive Simpson clonality was calculated as the square root of Simpson's diversity index across productive rearrangements. The source is immuneACCESS, and TCRdb retained only in-frame sequences with V and J called. Part of the clones is not carried over; for the studies checked, unresolved V genes explain less than half of this, and the remainder is unexplained. Clone size and the V and J calls come from that table; the DNA yielded D and trimming. Across this sample there are 150,000 to 200,000 clones, with roughly 90% seen only once. The ten largest clones capture 15% to 20% of the sample.

Findings and caveats that apply to the study as a whole: The amount of clinical and demographic metadata varied by source and participant and was provided uncurated.

Concerning this clone itself: What this receptor recognizes is not known. There are no base qualities to consult, and no much larger clone falls within one base.

Rearrangement joined TRBV13 to TRBJ1-2, and the D gene may be TRBD1, 6 bases matching. The source material was peripheral blood. This clonotype was sampled from a man aged 55 to 70 with active or convalescent COVID-19. The nucleotides are TGTGCCAGCAGCTTAGGCTCACCAGGGGCTGGCTACACCTTC. The translation is CASSLGSPGAGYTF.